This TCR beta chain was captured in a study of shared clonotypes between healthy human individuals (dated by TCRdb to the early 2020s). For the wider study: A few men and two women, aged 18 to 49 years, made up the cohort. For each donor, CD4 naive and CD4 memory were each run on three plates, CD8 naive on two plates, and CD8 memory on one plate. Blood TCR repertoires of a handful of healthy adults were deeply sequenced to estimate repertoire size and the extent of clonotype sharing between individuals. Different laboratories and diverse techniques were used to prepare libraries and sequence TCR repertoires, to increase sequencing depth and limit assay-specific biases. Between about 0.9 and 10 billion PBMCs per donor were obtained by leukapheresis. Broad study findings and their caveats: Higher generation probabilities were observed for clonotypes shared by all four sorted-subset donors than for non-shared clonotypes. Sampling was restricted to blood, and TCR repertoires in tissues likely differ from the TCR repertoires found in blood. Even with the large sequencing depth, rarefaction of the sorted-subset datasets indicated that sequencing was incomplete. Pairwise subsampling indicated that sequencing depth was expected to affect the degree of clonotype sharing among donors. Approximately 5% of naive CD4, around 3.5% of naive CD8, 2.3% of memory CD4, and 0.4% of memory CD8 clonotypes were shared across several donors. Larger estimated clonotype richness was generally found for naive subsets than for memory subsets. Because the study included only a small number of donors, the genetic and exposure-history diversity represented was limited.

CD8 naive samples were CD45RO-negative cells positively selected for CCR7, giving a CD45RA+CCR7+ population that excluded TemRA cells. Healthy HIV-negative adults with no recently reported acute infections or vaccinations were included as donors. All donors were Caucasian adults living in Nashville, Tennessee, USA. After blood collection by leukapheresis, PBMCs were isolated using Ficoll-Histopaque density gradient centrifugation and then cryopreserved in the vapor phase of liquid nitrogen. Analytical flow cytometry was used to check the purity and quantity of every magnetically sorted T cell population. Each sorted fraction had its genomic DNA isolated and then quantified by UV absorbance on a Nanodrop 2000c. Using the deep immunoSEQ assay, TCR CDR3 regions were amplified from genomic DNA by multiplex PCR. Extracted genomic DNA from each cell subset was spread evenly across all wells of several immunoSEQ 96-well plates, with each plate serving as a replicate. For sorted subsets, approximately 190 ng of genomic DNA, equivalent to about 30,000 T cell genomes, went into each replicate PCR. The purified libraries were quantified using a Qubit 3.0 fluorometer, sized with a Bioanalyzer 2100, and then quantified again using the KAPA Library Quantification kit. A separate single-read 150-cycle Illumina NextSeq 550 flow cell was used to sequence each immunoSEQ 96-well plate. The authors processed their data as follows. Because only junctional sequences without quality scores were contained in the immunoSEQ output, filtering matching that applied to full-length reads could not be performed. Sequences were annotated with PyIR, a Python wrapper for IgBLAST v1.9, using IMGT germline references to assign V/J genes and CDR3. Any read was removed if the V/J assignment was weak (E-value above 1e-6), the CDR3 was missing, or the read contained stop codons, out-of-frame junctions, or ambiguous translated residues. V3J clonotypes were defined as sequences sharing the same inferred V gene, J gene, and CDR3 amino acid sequence. The percentage overlap between two repertoires was calculated by dividing the number of shared unique clonotypes by the size of the smaller repertoire. Richness of each repertoire was evaluated using RTK rarefaction, the Chao1 estimator, and Recon v2.1 estimates of unobserved clonotypes. OLGA was used to compute generation probabilities for all TCRbeta clonotypes that the gDNA method yielded from a few donors. TCRdb mirrors the immuneACCESS table, restricted to in-frame sequences. Some clones are absent from its copies; in checked studies, under half trace to an unresolved V gene, and the reason for the others is unknown. For V, J and clone size, that table is used; D and trimming come from the DNA. This sample gives under 600,000 clones in total; 95% to 98% of them show up just once. The leading ten clones occupy 0.3% of the sample.

V trim: 5 bases; J trim: 4 bases; unmatched bases: 6. The CDR3 holds 16 amino acids from the cysteine to the phenylalanine. Only the CDR3 DNA is retained, 48 bases long and in frame from the first base. The germline V gene (reference sequence) yields SEHNR for CDR1 and FQNEAQ for CDR2. Turning to this clone: The antigen this receptor binds is unknown. The record has no base qualities; no much larger clone is one base away.

The sequence is built from TRBV7-9 and TRBJ2-3; 13 junctional bases match TRBD2. This receptor was identified in a man aged 25-45 years in good health. The sample comprised naive CD8+ T cells sorted from blood. The cell subset or site label here, explained by the study, means: CD45RA+CCR7+. This receptor has the CDR3 CASSTRLAGGSDTQYF. The DNA sequence is given as TGTGCCAGCAGCACCCGACTAGCGGGAGGTTCAGATACGCAGTATTTT.